The clone carrying this T cell receptor beta chain was seen once. Original data processing: Amplification of reference gene primers was used by the study to estimate nucleated cell counts. The repertoire was sequenced with immunoSEQ multiplex PCR; TCRdb's copy has only in-frame clones and lacks some. Clone size and the V and J calls come from that table; the DNA yielded D and trimming. The repertoire consists of under 200,000 clones, with 84% occurring once and the leading ten covering roughly 8%. Looked up from germline, CDR1 is MDHEN and CDR2 is SYDVKM. The V gene lost 2 bases and the J gene lost 9 bases, with 13 bases spanning the gap. This CDR3 is built from 13 residues. The data were taken from a study of blood T cell repertoires in COVID-19. Study-wide background: Acute and convalescent COVID-19 samples came from the United States, Italy and Spain.

All enrollees were roughly 18 to 95 years old and from about two dozen US areas. Membership in each cohort depended on participant-reported clinical history. V and J are TRBV28 and TRBJ1-2; D gene unclear. The clonotype comes from a woman between 50 and 59 years old who had recovered from COVID-19. Sequencing used PBMCs or T cells enriched from blood (not recorded which). CDR3 protein: CASSLGQWKSYTF. CDR3 nucleotides: TGTGCCAGCAGTTTAGGGCAATGGAAGAGCTACACCTTC.